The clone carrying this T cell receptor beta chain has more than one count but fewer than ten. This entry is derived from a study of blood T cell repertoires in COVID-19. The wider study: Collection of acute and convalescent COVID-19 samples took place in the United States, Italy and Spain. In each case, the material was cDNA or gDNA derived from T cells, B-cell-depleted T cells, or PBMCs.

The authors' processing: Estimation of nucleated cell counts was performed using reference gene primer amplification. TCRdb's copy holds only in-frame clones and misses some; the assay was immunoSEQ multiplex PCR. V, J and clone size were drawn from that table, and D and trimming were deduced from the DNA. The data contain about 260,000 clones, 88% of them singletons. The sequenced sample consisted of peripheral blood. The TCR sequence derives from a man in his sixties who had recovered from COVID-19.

The CDR3 nucleotides read TGTGCCAGCAGCGACCGTCAGGGAAATGGCTACACCTTC. It encodes CASSDRQGNGYTF. J is TRBJ1-2 and V is TRBV3-1 (or the pseudogene TRBV3-2), with D possibly being TRBD1 (5 bases). Per germline, CDR1 LGHDT and CDR2 YNNKEL (reference sequence). This CDR3 is 13 amino acids long. V lost 5 bases to trimming and J lost 6 bases, with 13 bases between them.